The sequence of this T cell receptor beta chain was determined in a study of molecular identifiers for immune sequencing clone quantification. Findings of the study overall: More than 99% of effector molecules, versus under 1% of naive-cell molecules, belonged to clones above 20 RNA copies.

Previously described methods with listed TCR primers produced the bulk TCR libraries. Each CDR3 protein is one row after TCRdb ran MiXCR on the PCR reads. The table includes around 460,000 distinct CDR3 sequences, roughly 25% detected once. Isolation of naive CD8 T cells was achieved by sorting on a CD8+CD4-CCR7+CD45RA+ phenotype. CDR3 length equals 14 residues. CDR1 is SQVTM, CDR2 ANQGSEA, per germline. Trimming removed 7 bases from V and 1 base from J, with 14 bases in between. The sample holds many counts of this clonotype. As yet, its antigen is unknown. The receptor was isolated from a human donor in good health. Some libraries in this study had Jurkat cell RNA spiked in. J is TRBJ1-3 and V is TRBV29-1; D might be TRBD1 (6 bases). The specimen was naive CD8+ T cells from blood, with Jurkat cell RNA spiked in. This sample's subset: FACS-sorted CD8+CD4-CCR7+CD45RA+ naive T cells. The CDR3 protein is CSAEGGVSGNTIYF. The CDR3 nucleotides are TGCAGCGCCGAAGGGGGAGTTTCTGGAAACACCATATATTTT. Using reference TRBV29-1 and TRBJ1-3 for the parts outside the CDR3, the full variable domain is SAVISQKPSRDICQRGTSLTIQCQVDSQVTMMFWYRQQPGQSLTLIATANQGSEATYESGFVIDKFPISRPNLTFSTLTVSNMSPEDSSIYLCSAEGGVSGNTIYFGEGSWLTVV.